This TCR beta chain originates from a study of CD8 T cells in ankylosing spondylitis. TCRdb called the 5' RACE reads again in MiXCR, with one record for every CDR3 protein. The profile shows 500,000 to 550,000 distinct CDR3 sequences, roughly 13% of them singletons. Study results and limitations: Clones linked to disease, bearing a CD8+ phenotype, were relatively rare in peripheral blood. Within ankylosing spondylitis blood, a TCR beta motif made up of eight or nine highly homologous variants appeared to be characteristic. Clones linked to disease were reported to show significant enrichment in matched ankylosing spondylitis synovial fluid.

This clonotype was recorded a few times. Antigen: not known. Per germline, CDR1 SGHAT and CDR2 FQNNGV. Losses at the gene ends were 5 bases for V and 3 bases for J; bases not matched to a gene: 7. The CDR3 runs 15 residues. The TCR sequence derives from a male donor with ankylosing spondylitis. This chain links TRBV11-2 with TRBJ1-5; TRBD1 aligns across 7 bases. Sequenced: blood, either unsorted or a sorted T cell fraction (not recorded which). CDR3: CASSVTGAPNQPQHF. CDR3 bases: TGTGCCAGCAGCGTTACAGGGGCCCCCAATCAGCCCCAGCATTTT.